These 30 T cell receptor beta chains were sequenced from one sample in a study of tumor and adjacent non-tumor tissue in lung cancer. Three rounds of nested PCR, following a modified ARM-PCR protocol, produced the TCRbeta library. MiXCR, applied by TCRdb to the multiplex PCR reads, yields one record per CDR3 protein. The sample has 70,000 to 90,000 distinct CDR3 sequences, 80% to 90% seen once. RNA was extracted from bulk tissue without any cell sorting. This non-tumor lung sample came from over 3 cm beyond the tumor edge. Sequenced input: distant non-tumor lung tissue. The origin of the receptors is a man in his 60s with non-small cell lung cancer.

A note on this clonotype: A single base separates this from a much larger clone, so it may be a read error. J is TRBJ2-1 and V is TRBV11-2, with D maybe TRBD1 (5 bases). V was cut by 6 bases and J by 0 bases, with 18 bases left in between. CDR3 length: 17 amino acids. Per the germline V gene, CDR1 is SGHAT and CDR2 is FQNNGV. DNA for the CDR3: TGTGCCAGCAGTGATTACAGGAAATTATTCTCCTACAATGAGCAGTTCTTC. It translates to CASSDYRKLFSYNEQFF.

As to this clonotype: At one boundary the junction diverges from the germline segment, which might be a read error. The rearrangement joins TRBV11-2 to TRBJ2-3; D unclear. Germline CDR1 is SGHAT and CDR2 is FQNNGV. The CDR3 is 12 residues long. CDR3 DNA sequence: TGTGCCAGGAGCTTGAGTACAGATACTCAGTATTTT. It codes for CARSLSTDTQYF.

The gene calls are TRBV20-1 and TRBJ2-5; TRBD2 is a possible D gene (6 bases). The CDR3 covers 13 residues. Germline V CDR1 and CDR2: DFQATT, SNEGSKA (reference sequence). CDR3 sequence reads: CGLGSGVQETQYF. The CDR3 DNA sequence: TGCGGTCTCGGTAGCGGAGTGCAAGAGACCCAGTACTTC.

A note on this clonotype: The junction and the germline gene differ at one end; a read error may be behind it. CDR3 coding DNA: TGCACCAGCAGCCAAGATCGGGGCCCCAGTGGGCGGGGTAAGCAGTTTTTC. Amino acid sequence: CTSSQDRGPSGRGKQFF. This rearrangement joins TRBV4-1 to TRBJ2-1; TRBD2 might be the D (6 bases). CDR1 and CDR2 from the germline V gene are MGHRA and YSYEKL. The CDR3 is made up of 17 amino acids.

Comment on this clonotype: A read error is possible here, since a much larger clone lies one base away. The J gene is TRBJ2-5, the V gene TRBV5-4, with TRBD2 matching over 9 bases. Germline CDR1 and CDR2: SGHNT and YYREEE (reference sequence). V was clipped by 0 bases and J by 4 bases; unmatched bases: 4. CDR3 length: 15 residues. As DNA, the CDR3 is TGTGCCAGCAGCTTGGGACTAGCGGTGGGAGAGACCCAGTACTTC. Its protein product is CASSLGLAVGETQYF.

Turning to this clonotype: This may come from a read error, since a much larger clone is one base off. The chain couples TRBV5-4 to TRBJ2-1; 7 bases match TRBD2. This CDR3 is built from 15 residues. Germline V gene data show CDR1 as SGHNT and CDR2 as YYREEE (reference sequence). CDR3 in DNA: TGTGCCAGCAGCTTTATTGCGGGAGCCTACAATGAGCTGTTCTTC. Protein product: CASSFIAGAYNELFF.

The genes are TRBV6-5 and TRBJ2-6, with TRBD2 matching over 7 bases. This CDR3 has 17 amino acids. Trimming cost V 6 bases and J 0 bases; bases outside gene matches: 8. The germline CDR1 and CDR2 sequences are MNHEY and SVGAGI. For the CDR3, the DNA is TGTGCCAGCAGCCTAGCGGAAGCTGGCTCTGGGGCCAACGTCCTGACTTTC. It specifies CASSLAEAGSGANVLTF.

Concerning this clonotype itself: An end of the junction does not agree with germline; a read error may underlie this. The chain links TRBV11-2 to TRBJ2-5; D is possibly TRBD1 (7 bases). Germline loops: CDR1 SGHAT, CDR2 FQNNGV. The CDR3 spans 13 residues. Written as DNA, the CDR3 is TGTGCCAACGGCTCTACAGGGGAGGAGACCCACTACTTC. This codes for CANGSTGEETHYF.

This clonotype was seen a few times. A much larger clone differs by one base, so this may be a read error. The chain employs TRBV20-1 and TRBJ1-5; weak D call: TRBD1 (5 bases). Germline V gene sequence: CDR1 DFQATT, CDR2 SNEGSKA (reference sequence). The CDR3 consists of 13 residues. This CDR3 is CSASQGQGQPLHF. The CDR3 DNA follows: TGCAGTGCCTCGCAGGGTCAGGGTCAGCCCCTGCATTTT.

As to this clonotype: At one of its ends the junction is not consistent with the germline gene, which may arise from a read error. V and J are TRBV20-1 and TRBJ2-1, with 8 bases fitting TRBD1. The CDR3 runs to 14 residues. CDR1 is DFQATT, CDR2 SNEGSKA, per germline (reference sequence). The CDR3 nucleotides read TGCAATGCTCCCCATCCACAGGGGGTCAATGAGCAGCTCTTC. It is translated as CNAPHPQGVNEQLF.

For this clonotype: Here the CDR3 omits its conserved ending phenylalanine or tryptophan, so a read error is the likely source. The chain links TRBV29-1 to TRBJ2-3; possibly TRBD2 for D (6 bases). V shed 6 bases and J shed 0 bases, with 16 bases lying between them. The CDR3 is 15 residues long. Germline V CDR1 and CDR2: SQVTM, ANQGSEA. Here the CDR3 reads CSVIREPTSTDTQYS. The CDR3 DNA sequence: TGCAGCGTGATTCGGGAGCCAACTAGCACAGATACGCAGTATTCT.

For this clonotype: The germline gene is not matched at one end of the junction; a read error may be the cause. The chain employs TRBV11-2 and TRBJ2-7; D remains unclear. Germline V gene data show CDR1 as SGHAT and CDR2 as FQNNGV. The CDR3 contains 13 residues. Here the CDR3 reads CANSLNLQIEQYF. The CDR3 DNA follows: TGTGCCAACAGCTTAAATCTTCAGATCGAGCAGTACTTC.

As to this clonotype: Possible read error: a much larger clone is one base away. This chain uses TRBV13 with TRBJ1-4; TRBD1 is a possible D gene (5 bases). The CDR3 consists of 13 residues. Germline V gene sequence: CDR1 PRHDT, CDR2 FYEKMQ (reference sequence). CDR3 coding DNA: TGTGCCAGCAGCCCACGTTGGGGGGAAAATCTGTTTTTT. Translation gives CASSPRWGENLFF. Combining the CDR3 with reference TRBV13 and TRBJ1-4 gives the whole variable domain AAGVIQSPRHLIKEKRETATLKCYPIPRHDTVYWYQQGPGQDPQFLISFYEKMQSDKGSIPDRFSAQQFSDYHSELNMSSLELGDSALYFCASSPRWGENLFFGSGTQLSVL.

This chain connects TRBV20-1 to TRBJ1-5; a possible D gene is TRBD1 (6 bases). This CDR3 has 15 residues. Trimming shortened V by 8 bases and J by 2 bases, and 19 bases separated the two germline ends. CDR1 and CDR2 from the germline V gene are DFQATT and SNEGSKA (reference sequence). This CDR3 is CSSRRAGHGNQPQHF. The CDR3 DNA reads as TGCAGTAGCCGAAGGGCGGGACATGGCAATCAGCCCCAGCATTTT.

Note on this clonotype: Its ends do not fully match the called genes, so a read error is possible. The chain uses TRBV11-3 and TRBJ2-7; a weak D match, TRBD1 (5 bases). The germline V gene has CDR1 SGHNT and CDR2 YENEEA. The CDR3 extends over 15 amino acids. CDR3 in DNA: TGTGTCAGCAGCTTAGTGACAAGGGGATACTACGAGCAGTACTTC. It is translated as CVSSLVTRGYYEQYF.

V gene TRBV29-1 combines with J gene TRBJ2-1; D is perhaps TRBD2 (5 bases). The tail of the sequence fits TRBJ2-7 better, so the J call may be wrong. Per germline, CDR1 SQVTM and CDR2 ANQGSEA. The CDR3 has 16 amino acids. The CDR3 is CSGESGSAMSYNEQYF. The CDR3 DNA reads TGCAGCGGGGAGTCCGGAAGCGCTATGAGCTACAATGAGCAGTACTTC.

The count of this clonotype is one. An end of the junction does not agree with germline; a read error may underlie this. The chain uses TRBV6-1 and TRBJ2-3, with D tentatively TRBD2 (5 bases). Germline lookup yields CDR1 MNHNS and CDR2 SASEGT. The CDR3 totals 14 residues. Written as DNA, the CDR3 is TGTGCCAGCTCCTGGGAGATCGGCACAGTTACGCAGTATTTT. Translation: CASSWEIGTVTQYF.

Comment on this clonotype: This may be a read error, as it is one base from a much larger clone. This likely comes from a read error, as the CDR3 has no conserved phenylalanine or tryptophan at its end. CDR3 bases: TGTGCCAGCAGAACTGGCACGGAGACCCAGTACTAC. Translation: CASRTGTETQYY. The gene calls are TRBV2 and TRBJ2-5; D is unresolved. CDR3 length: 12 amino acids. Trimming took 6 bases from V and 5 from J, leaving 10 bases between them. The V gene's germline CDR1 is SNHLY and CDR2 FYNNEI.

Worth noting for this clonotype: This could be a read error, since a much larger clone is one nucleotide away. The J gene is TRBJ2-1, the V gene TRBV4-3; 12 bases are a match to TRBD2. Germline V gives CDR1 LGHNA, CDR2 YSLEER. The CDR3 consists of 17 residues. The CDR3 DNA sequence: TGCGTCAGCAGCCAAGAATCGTCGGCTAGCGGGAGGGCCTGTCTGTTCTTC. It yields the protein CVSSQESSASGRACLFF.

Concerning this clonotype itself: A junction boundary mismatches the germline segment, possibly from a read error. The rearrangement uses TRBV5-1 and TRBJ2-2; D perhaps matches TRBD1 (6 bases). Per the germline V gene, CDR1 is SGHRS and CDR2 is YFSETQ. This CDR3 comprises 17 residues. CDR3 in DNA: TGCGCCAGCAGCGAAAACTCCGGGACATCGAGCACCGGGGATCTGTTTTTT. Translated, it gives CASSENSGTSSTGDLFF.

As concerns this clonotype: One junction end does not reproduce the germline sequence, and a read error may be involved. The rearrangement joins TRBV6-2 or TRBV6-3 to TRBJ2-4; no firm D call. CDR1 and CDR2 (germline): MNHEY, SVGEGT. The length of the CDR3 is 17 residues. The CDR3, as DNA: TGTGCCAGTAGTTACTCGATGGTAGGTGGTACGTTAAACATTCAGTATTTC. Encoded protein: CASSYSMVGGTLNIQYF.

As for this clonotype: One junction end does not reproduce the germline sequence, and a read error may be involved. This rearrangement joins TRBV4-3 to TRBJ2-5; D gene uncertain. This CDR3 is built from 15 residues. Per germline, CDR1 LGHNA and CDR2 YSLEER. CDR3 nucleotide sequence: TGCGCCAGCAGCCAAGGGCCTGGTCCCCAAGAGAGCCAGTACTTC. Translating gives CASSQGPGPQESQYF.

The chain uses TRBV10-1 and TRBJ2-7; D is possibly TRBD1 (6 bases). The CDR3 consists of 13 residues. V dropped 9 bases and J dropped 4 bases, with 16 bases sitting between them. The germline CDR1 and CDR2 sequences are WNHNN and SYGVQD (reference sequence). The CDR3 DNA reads TGCGCCAGGAGGGAACTGGGGGCATACGAGCAGTACTTC. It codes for CARRELGAYEQYF.

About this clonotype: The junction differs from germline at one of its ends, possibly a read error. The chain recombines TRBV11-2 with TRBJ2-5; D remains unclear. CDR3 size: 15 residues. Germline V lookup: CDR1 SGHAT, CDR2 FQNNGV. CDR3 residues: CANSPTMGPKETQYF. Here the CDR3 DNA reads TGTGCCAACAGCCCCACAATGGGTCCAAAGGAGACCCAGTACTTC.

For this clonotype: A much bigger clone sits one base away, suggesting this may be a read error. The CDR3 region is CSARDRDTVAFF. The CDR3 DNA sequence: TGCAGTGCTAGGGACAGGGACACTGTAGCTTTCTTT. This sequence joins TRBV20-1 and TRBJ1-1, with 8 bases aligning to TRBD1. In germline, CDR1 is DFQATT, CDR2 SNEGSKA (reference sequence). This CDR3 contains 12 residues.

CDR3 region: CSADSTGGPWNEQFF. The DNA for the CDR3 is TGCAGTGCTGACTCAACAGGGGGGCCATGGAATGAGCAGTTCTTC. This sequence joins TRBV20-1 and TRBJ2-1; TRBD1 agrees at 8 bases. J lost 7 bases, V lost 5 bases, and 13 bases had no gene match. The CDR3 has 15 residues. Looked up from germline, CDR1 is DFQATT and CDR2 is SNEGSKA (reference sequence).

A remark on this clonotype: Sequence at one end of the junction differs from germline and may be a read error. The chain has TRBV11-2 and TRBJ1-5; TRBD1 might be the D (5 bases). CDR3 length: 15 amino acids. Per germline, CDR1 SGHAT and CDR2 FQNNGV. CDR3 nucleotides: TGTGCCAGCAGCTTAGAAGACAGAGGTTCCCAGCCCCTGCATTTT. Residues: CASSLEDRGSQPLHF. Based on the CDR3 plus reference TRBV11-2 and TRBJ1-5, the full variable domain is EAGVAQSPRYKIIEKRQSVAFWCNPISGHATLYWYQQILGQGPKLLIQFQNNGVVDDSQLPKDRFSAERLKGVDSTLKIQPAKLEDSAVYLCASSLEDRGSQPLHFGDGTRLSIL.

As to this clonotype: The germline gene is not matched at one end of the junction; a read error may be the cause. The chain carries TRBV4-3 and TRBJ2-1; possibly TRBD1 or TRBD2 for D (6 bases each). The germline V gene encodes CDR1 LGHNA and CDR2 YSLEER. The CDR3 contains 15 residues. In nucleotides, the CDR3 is TGCGCCAGCAGCCAAGAGGGGTGGGGGGACAATGAGCAGCTCTTC. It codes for CASSQEGWGDNEQLF.

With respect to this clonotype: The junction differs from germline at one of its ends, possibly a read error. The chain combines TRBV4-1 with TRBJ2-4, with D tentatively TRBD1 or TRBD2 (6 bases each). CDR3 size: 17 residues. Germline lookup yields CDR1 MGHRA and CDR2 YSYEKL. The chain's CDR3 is CASIQEGPEGGRDIQYF. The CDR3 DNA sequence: TGCGCCAGCATCCAAGAAGGGCCAGAGGGGGGTCGCGACATTCAGTACTTC.

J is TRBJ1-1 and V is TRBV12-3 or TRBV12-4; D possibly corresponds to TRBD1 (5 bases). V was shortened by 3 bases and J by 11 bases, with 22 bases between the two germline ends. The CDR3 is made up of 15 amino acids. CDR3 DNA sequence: TGTGCCAGCAGTTTCCCAGGGATATTGAACACCGATGCTTTCTTT. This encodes CASSFPGILNTDAFF.